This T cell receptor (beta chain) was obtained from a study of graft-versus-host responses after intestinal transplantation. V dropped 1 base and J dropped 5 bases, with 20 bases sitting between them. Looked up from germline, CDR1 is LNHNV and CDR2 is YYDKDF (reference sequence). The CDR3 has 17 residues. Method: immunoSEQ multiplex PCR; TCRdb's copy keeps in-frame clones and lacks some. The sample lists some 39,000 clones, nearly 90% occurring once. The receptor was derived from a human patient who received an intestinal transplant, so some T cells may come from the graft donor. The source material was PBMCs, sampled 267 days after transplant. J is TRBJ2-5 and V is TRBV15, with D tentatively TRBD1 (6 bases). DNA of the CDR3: TGTGCCACCAGCAGAGGGCAGGGGAAGCCCTTGGTCGAGACCCAGTACTTC. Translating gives CATSRGQGKPLVETQYF.